This is a list of T cell receptor beta chains from one sample in a study of cytomegalovirus exposure and HLA in healthy donors. The method was immunoSEQ multiplex PCR; TCRdb's version includes in-frame clones alone and lacks a portion of them. The data contain 200,000 or so clones, roughly 82% of them singletons. Sequenced material: PBMCs. Every receptor here comes from a woman younger than 45 in good health and CMV-seropositive. Both conserved end residues are part of each CDR3. The D gene is left open where the match is weak. Rows give clone size only sometimes, using once, few, many, or a class for an expanded clone.

d_gene	v_gene	abundance	j_gene	CDR3aa	CDR3nt
TRBD1	TRBV2	NA	TRBJ1-1	CASYPGQNKNTEAFF	TGTGCCAGTTACCCGGGACAGAATAAGAACACTGAAGCTTTCTTT
NA	TRBV30	NA	TRBJ2-7	CAWDGGFHEQYF	TGTGCCTGGGATGGAGGTTTCCACGAGCAGTACTTC
NA	TRBV11-1	NA	TRBJ2-1	CASRTAGLPRNEQFF	TGTGCCAGCAGGACTGCCGGACTCCCAAGGAATGAGCAGTTCTTC
NA	TRBV5-4	many	TRBJ2-7	CASSPQDTYEQYF	TGTGCCAGCAGCCCCCAGGACACCTACGAGCAGTACTTC
TRBD2	TRBV25-1	NA	TRBJ2-2	CASRQTLAGGPGELFF	TGTGCCAGCCGACAAACTCTAGCGGGAGGTCCCGGGGAGCTGTTTTTT
TRBD1	TRBV6-5	NA	TRBJ1-2	CASRPATGMKGYTF	TGTGCCAGCAGACCAGCGACAGGGATGAAGGGCTACACCTTC
TRBD2	TRBV30	NA	TRBJ2-1	CAWNGLAGNEQFF	TGTGCCTGGAACGGGCTAGCGGGCAATGAGCAGTTCTTC
TRBD2	TRBV2	many	TRBJ2-3	CASSIGGLSTDTQYF	TGTGCCAGCAGTATCGGGGGGTTAAGCACAGATACGCAGTATTTT
TRBD2	TRBV19	NA	TRBJ2-1	CASSIGLAGGFYNEQFF	TGTGCCAGTAGTATAGGACTAGCGGGAGGGTTCTACAATGAGCAGTTCTTC
NA	TRBV2	NA	TRBJ1-5	CASSENTLGNQPQHF	TGTGCCAGCAGTGAAAACACCCTTGGCAATCAGCCCCAGCATTTT
NA	TRBV20-1	NA	TRBJ2-7	CSASGAYEQYF	TGCAGTGCTAGCGGGGCCTACGAGCAGTACTTC
NA	TRBV2	NA	TRBJ1-1	CASSPLRGAFF	TGTGCCAGCAGTCCTCTTCGGGGGGCTTTCTTT
NA	TRBV11-2	NA	TRBJ1-3	CASSLVYRASGNTIYF	TGTGCCAGCAGCTTAGTGTACAGGGCCTCTGGAAACACCATATATTTT
TRBD2	TRBV5-4	few	TRBJ2-3	CASRSGLAARTDTQYF	TGTGCCAGCAGATCGGGACTAGCTGCGAGAACAGATACGCAGTATTTT
TRBD2	TRBV15	NA	TRBJ2-1	CATSPGASGTNEQFF	TGTGCCACCAGCCCCGGCGCTAGCGGGACAAATGAGCAGTTCTTC
NA	TRBV29-1	once	TRBJ2-5	CSVDLRQETQYF	TGCAGCGTTGACCTGAGACAAGAGACCCAGTACTTC
NA	TRBV29-1	NA	TRBJ1-1	CSVDAGAVNTEAFF	TGCAGCGTTGATGCGGGGGCGGTGAACACTGAAGCTTTCTTT
TRBD2	TRBV28	NA	TRBJ2-7	CASSTSPRGRAYYEQYF	TGTGCCAGCAGTACTAGTCCCCGCGGGAGGGCTTACTACGAGCAGTACTTC
TRBD1	TRBV29-1	NA	TRBJ1-1	CSGGTGRATEAFF	TGCAGCGGAGGGACAGGGAGGGCCACTGAAGCTTTCTTT
TRBD2	TRBV7-2	NA	TRBJ2-2	CASSGTSGVGTGELFF	TGTGCCAGCAGCGGAACTAGCGGGGTGGGCACCGGGGAGCTGTTTTTT
TRBD1	TRBV19	once	TRBJ1-1	CASKEGAMAFF	TGTGCCAGTAAAGAGGGGGCTATGGCTTTCTTT
NA	TRBV18	NA	TRBJ2-1	CASSPVRSSYNEQFF	TGTGCCAGCTCACCAGTAAGGAGCTCCTACAATGAGCAGTTCTTC
NA	TRBV2	once	TRBJ2-5	CAISGVNQETQYF	TGTGCCATCTCCGGGGTGAACCAAGAGACCCAGTACTTC
TRBD1	TRBV6-5	NA	TRBJ2-7	CASSRDRAGEQYF	TGTGCCAGCAGTCGGGACAGGGCGGGCGAGCAGTACTTC
TRBD2	TRBV11-2	few	TRBJ2-1	CASSVASGGYNEQFF	TGTGCCAGCAGCGTTGCTAGCGGGGGGTACAATGAGCAGTTCTTC
TRBD2	TRBV6-5	NA	TRBJ2-1	CASSSGRGSYNEQFF	TGTGCCAGCAGTAGCGGGAGGGGCTCCTACAATGAGCAGTTCTTC
NA	TRBV4-1	once	TRBJ1-1	CASSQEGRGFEAFF	TGCGCCAGCAGCCAAGAAGGGCGGGGTTTTGAAGCTTTCTTT
TRBD1	TRBV2	NA	TRBJ1-5	CASSDRGFGGNQPQHF	TGTGCCAGCAGTGACAGGGGGTTTGGAGGCAATCAGCCCCAGCATTTT
NA	TRBV27	once	TRBJ1-1	CASSPQGIWTEAFF	TGTGCCAGCAGTCCTCAGGGTATATGGACTGAAGCTTTCTTT
TRBD2	TRBV2	NA	TRBJ2-1	CASIREVGNEQFF	TGTGCCAGCATACGGGAGGTTGGCAATGAGCAGTTCTTC
TRBD2	TRBV19	NA	TRBJ2-5	CASSRTREETQYF	TGTGCCAGTAGTAGGACTAGAGAAGAGACCCAGTACTTC
NA	TRBV19	NA	TRBJ1-1	CASSIQASNTEAFF	TGTGCCAGTAGTATACAGGCATCGAACACTGAAGCTTTCTTT
TRBD2	TRBV28	NA	TRBJ2-7	CASIHHSGRADYEQYF	TGTGCCAGCATCCATCATAGCGGGAGGGCTGACTACGAGCAGTACTTC
TRBD2	TRBV6-6	NA	TRBJ2-1	CASTGLAGGDYEQFF	TGTGCCAGCACCGGACTAGCGGGAGGGGACTATGAGCAGTTCTTC
TRBD1	TRBV4-1	NA	TRBJ1-1	CASSQVDRGWSATEAFF	TGCGCCAGCAGCCAAGTGGACAGGGGATGGTCCGCCACTGAAGCTTTCTTT
TRBD2	TRBV6-5	NA	TRBJ2-7	CASSRRGVEAYEQYF	TGTGCCAGCAGTAGGCGGGGGGTTGAGGCCTACGAGCAGTACTTC
TRBD2	TRBV5-1	NA	TRBJ2-3	CASSAQTSGIIPDTQYF	TGCGCCAGCAGCGCCCAGACTAGCGGGATAATTCCAGATACGCAGTATTTT
TRBD1	TRBV6-1	NA	TRBJ2-1	CASSKGTAYNEQFF	TGTGCCAGCAGTAAAGGGACAGCCTACAATGAGCAGTTCTTC
TRBD1	TRBV9	NA	TRBJ1-1	CASSGDRGLGTEAFF	TGTGCCAGCAGCGGGGACAGGGGGCTTGGAACTGAAGCTTTCTTT
NA	TRBV5-1	NA	TRBJ2-7	CASSAAGYLDEQYF	TGCGCCAGCAGCGCGGCCGGATATCTGGACGAGCAGTACTTC
NA	TRBV5-1	NA	TRBJ2-4	CASSLVKTGTGRGDIQYF	TGCGCCAGCAGCTTGGTAAAAACAGGGACCGGTCGTGGGGACATTCAGTACTTC
NA	TRBV5-1	NA	TRBJ1-4	CASSLEGQGGEKLFF	TGCGCCAGCAGCTTGGAGGGTCAGGGCGGTGAAAAACTGTTTTTT
TRBD2	TRBV7-2	NA	TRBJ2-5	CASSYLAGVSETQYF	TGTGCCAGCAGCTACCTAGCGGGAGTGTCAGAGACCCAGTACTTC
NA	TRBV27	NA	TRBJ1-5	CASSSQGFHQPQHF	TGTGCCAGCAGTTCACAGGGATTCCATCAGCCCCAGCATTTT
TRBD2	TRBV6-5	NA	TRBJ2-1	CASSRTRSIDEQFF	TGTGCCAGCAGCCGGACTAGAAGTATCGATGAGCAGTTCTTC
NA	TRBV6-5	few	TRBJ1-2	CASSRSRQSDYGYTF	TGTGCCAGCAGCCGCTCGCGACAGTCTGACTATGGCTACACCTTC
NA	TRBV27	once	TRBJ1-1	CASSSGGRLRAFF	TGTGCCAGCAGTTCAGGTGGTCGATTAAGAGCTTTCTTT
NA	TRBV30	NA	TRBJ1-3	CAWSVTVGNTIYF	TGTGCCTGGAGTGTAACTGTCGGAAACACCATATATTTT
NA	TRBV6-5	NA	TRBJ2-3	CASSYSGGGSIDTQYF	TGTGCCAGCAGTTACTCTGGGGGAGGCTCGATAGATACGCAGTATTTT
NA	TRBV7-9	NA	TRBJ2-5	CASSQDWRAETQYF	TGTGCCAGCAGCCAAGATTGGCGGGCGGAGACCCAGTACTTC
NA	TRBV2	NA	TRBJ2-6	CASSFDQSGANVLTF	TGTGCCAGCAGTTTTGATCAGTCTGGGGCCAACGTCCTGACTTTC
NA	TRBV5-4	NA	TRBJ2-5	CASSLDNRVQETQYF	TGTGCCAGCAGCTTGGACAACAGAGTCCAAGAGACCCAGTACTTC
NA	TRBV29-1	NA	TRBJ1-2	CSVGGGYGYTF	TGCAGCGTCGGGGGGGGATATGGCTACACCTTC
NA	TRBV6-6	NA	TRBJ2-2	CASNLGRGSNTGELFF	TGTGCCAGCAACCTCGGCAGGGGTTCGAACACCGGGGAGCTGTTTTTT
NA	TRBV29-1	NA	TRBJ1-1	CSVEVGRGIGTEAFF	TGCAGCGTTGAAGTGGGTCGGGGAATAGGGACTGAAGCTTTCTTT